The present entry profiles one T cell receptor beta chain with its context. This clone's antigen is unknown. No base qualities exist here, and no much larger clone lies one base off it. Receptor libraries were prepared by the immunoSEQ multiplex PCR assay. TCRdb stores this immuneACCESS table with in-frame sequences only. Part of the clones is absent; in the studies checked, under half of the shortfall reflects unresolved V genes, and no reason is known for the rest. The sample table contains approximately 100,000 clones; only one count was recorded for 75% to 95% of them. About 3.1% of the sample lies in the top ten. This specimen belongs to a study of T cell changes during pregnancy in multiple sclerosis (dated by TCRdb to about 2019). Concerning the study at large: The study looked at changes in the T cell repertoire across pregnancy in women with multiple sclerosis.

V and J are trimmed by 4 bases and 8 bases, and the gene matches miss 13 bases of the junction. Inclusive of the bounding cysteine and phenylalanine, the CDR3 is 17 residues long. The sequence is cut down to CDR3 DNA, 51 bases in frame from base 1. As encoded in the germline V gene (reference sequence), CDR1 is SGHNT while CDR2 is YYREEE. The clonotype was recovered from a female donor with multiple sclerosis, enrolled in a pregnancy study. Recombination connected TRBV5-4 to TRBJ2-2, with 11 bases in between that match TRBD2. This specimen consisted of peripheral blood, obtained in the second trimester of pregnancy. The CDR3 region: CASSAPTSGSRSGELFF. The DNA sequence reads TGTGCCAGCAGCGCCCCTACTAGCGGGAGTAGGTCTGGGGAGCTGTTTTTT.